This T cell receptor beta chain was profiled in a study of post-analysis software for immune sequencing data. As for the study in general: There were relapsing-remitting, secondary progressive and progressive-relapsing multiple sclerosis among the disease courses included. General study findings and limits: Patients carried five TRBV segments more frequently than controls did, and TRBV5-6, TRBV5-1 and TRBV20-1 were among them.

Unique molecular identifiers were built into the TCR beta cDNA libraries. From the PCR reads, TCRdb called clonotypes with MiXCR, one entry per CDR3 protein. Of roughly 800,000 distinct CDR3 sequences in the sample, roughly 50% were seen once. As for this clonotype: Its antigen is not known.

Germline V gene data show CDR1 as SGHDN and CDR2 as FVKESK. Trimming shortened V by 0 bases and J by 5 bases, and 11 bases separated the two germline ends. CDR3 length: 15 residues. The chain combines TRBV14 with TRBJ1-5; D gene unclear. The source is a girl aged 5-17 years with multiple sclerosis. Sequenced material: blood. The CDR3 DNA reads as TGTGCCAGCAGCCAAGAGGGGAGTTATCATCAGCCCCAGCATTTT. It specifies CASSQEGSYHQPQHF.